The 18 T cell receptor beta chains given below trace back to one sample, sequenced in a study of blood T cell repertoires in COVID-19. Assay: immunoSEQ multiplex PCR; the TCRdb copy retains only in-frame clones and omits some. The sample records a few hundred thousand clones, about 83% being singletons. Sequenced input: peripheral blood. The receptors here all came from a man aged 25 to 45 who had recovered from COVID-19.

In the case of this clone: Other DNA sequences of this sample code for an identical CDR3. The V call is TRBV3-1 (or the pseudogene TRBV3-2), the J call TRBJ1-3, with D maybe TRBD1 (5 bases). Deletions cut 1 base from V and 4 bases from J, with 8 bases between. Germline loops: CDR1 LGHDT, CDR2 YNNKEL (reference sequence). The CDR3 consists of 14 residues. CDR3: CASSQGGAGNTIYF. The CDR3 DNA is TGTGCCAGCAGCCAAGGGGGCGCCGGAAACACCATATATTTT.

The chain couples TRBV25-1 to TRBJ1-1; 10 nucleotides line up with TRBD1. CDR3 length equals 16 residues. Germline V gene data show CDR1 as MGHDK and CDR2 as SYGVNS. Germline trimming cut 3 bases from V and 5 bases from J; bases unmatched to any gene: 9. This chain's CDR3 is CASSEQTGGRDTEAFF. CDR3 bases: TGTGCCAGCAGTGAGCAGACAGGGGGCAGGGATACTGAAGCTTTCTTT.

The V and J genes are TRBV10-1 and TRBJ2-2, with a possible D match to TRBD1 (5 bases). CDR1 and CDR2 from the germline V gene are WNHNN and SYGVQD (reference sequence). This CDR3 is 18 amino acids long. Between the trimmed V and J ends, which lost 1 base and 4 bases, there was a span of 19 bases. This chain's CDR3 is CASSEFVGQGSTTGELFF. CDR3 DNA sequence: TGCGCCAGCAGTGAGTTTGTCGGGCAGGGCAGTACCACCGGGGAGCTGTTTTTT.

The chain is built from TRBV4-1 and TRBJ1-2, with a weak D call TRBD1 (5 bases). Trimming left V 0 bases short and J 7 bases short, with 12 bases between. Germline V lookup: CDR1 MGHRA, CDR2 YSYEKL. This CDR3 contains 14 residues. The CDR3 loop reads CASSQDGGWGGYTF. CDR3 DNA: TGCGCCAGCAGCCAAGATGGGGGGTGGGGTGGCTACACCTTC.

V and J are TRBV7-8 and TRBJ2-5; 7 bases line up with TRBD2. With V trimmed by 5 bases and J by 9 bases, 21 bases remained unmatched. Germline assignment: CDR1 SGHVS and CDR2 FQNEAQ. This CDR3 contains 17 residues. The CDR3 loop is CASSPHRLRGKNPSQYF. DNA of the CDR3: TGTGCCAGCAGCCCCCATAGGTTGCGGGGGAAAAATCCTTCCCAGTACTTC. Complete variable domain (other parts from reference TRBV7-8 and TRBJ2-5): GAGVSQSPRYKVAKRGQDVALRCDPISGHVSLFWYQQALGQGPEFLTYFQNEAQLDKSGLPSDRFFAERPEGSVSTLKIQRTQQEDSAVYLCASSPHRLRGKNPSQYFGPGTRLLVL.

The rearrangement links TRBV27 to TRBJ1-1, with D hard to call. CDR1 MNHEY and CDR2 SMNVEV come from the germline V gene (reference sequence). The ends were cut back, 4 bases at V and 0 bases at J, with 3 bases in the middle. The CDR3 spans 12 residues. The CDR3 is CASSSVNTEAFF. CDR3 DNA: TGTGCCAGCAGTTCTGTGAACACTGAAGCTTTCTTT.

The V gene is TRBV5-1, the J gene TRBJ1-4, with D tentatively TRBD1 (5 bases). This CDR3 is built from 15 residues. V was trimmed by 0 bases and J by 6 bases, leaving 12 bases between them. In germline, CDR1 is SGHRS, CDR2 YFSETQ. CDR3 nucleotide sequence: TGCGCCAGCAGCTTGGAAGGGCGGACACATGAAAAACTGTTTTTT. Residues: CASSLEGRTHEKLFF. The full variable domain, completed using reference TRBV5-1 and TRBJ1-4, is KAGVTQTPRYLIKTRGQQVTLSCSPISGHRSVSWYQQTPGQGLQFLFEYFSETQRNKGNFPGRFSGRQFSNSRSEMNVSTLELGDSALYLCASSLEGRTHEKLFFGSGTQLSVL.

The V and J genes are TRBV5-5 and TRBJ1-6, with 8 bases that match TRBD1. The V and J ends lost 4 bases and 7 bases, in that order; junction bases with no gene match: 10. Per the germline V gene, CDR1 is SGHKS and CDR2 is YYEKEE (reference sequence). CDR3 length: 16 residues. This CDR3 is CASSKNPGTGNSPLHF. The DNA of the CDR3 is TGTGCCAGCAGCAAAAACCCCGGGACAGGAAATTCACCCCTCCACTTT. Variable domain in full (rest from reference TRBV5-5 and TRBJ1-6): DAGVTQSPTHLIKTRGQQVTLRCSPISGHKSVSWYQQVLGQGPQFIFQYYEKEERGRGNFPDRFSARQFPNYSSELNVNALLLGDSALYLCASSKNPGTGNSPLHFGNGTRLTVT.

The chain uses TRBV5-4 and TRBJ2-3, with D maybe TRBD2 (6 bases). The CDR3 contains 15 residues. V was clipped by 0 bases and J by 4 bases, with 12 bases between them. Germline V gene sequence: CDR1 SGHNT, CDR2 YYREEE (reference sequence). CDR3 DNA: TGTGCCAGCAGCTTGGATCGGGGGTTGTCAGATACGCAGTATTTT. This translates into CASSLDRGLSDTQYF.

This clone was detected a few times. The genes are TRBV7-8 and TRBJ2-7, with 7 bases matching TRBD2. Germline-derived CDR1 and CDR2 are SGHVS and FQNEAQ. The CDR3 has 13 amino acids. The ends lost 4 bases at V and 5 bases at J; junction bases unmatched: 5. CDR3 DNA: TGTGCCAGCAGCTCATTGGGGAGGGACGAGCAGTACTTC. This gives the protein CASSSLGRDEQYF.

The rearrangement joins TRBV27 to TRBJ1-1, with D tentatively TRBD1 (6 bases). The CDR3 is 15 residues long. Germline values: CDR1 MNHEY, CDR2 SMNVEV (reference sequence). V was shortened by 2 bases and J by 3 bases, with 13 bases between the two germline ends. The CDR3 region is CASSLNWGLDTEAFF. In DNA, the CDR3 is TGTGCCAGCAGTTTAAATTGGGGGCTAGACACTGAAGCTTTCTTT.

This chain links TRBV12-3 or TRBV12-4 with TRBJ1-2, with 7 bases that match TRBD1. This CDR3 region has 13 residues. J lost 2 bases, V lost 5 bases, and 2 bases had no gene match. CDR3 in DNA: TGTGCCAGCAGTGCGACAGGGAACTATGGCTACACCTTC. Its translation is CASSATGNYGYTF.

CDR3 sequence: CASSVGAGQNTEAFF. The CDR3 DNA sequence: TGTGCCAGCAGCGTAGGGGCAGGGCAGAACACTGAAGCTTTCTTT. V gene TRBV9 combines with J gene TRBJ1-1, with D tentatively TRBD1 (5 bases). Trimming left V 0 bases short and J 1 base short, with 10 bases between. This CDR3 has 15 residues. Germline-derived CDR1 and CDR2 are SGDLS and YYNGEE.

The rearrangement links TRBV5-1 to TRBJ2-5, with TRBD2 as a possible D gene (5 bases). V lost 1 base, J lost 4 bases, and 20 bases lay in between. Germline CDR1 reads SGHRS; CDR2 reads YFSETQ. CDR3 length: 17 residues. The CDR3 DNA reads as TGCGCCAGCAGCTTGTCCCCCCCGGGTCAAGGGAGAGAGACCCAGTACTTC. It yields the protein CASSLSPPGQGRETQYF.

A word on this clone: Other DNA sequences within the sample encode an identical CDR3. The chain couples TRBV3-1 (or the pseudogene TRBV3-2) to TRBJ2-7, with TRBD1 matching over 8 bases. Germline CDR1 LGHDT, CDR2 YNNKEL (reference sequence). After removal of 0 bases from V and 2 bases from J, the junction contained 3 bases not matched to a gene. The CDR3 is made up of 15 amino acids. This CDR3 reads CASSQEYRGAYEQYF. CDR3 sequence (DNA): TGTGCCAGCAGCCAAGAGTACAGGGGGGCCTACGAGCAGTACTTC.

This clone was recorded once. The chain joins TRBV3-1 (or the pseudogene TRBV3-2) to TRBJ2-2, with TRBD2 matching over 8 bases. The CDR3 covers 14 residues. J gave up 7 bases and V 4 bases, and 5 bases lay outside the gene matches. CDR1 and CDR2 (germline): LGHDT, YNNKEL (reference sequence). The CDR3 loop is CASSRGLAGGELFF. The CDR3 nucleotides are TGTGCCAGCAGCCGAGGACTAGCTGGCGGGGAGCTGTTTTTT.

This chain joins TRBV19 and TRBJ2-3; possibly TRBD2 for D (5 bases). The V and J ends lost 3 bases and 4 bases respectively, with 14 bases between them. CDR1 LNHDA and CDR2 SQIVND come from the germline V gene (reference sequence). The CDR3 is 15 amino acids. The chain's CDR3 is CASSMLLASPDTQYF. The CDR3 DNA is TGTGCCAGTAGTATGTTATTAGCTAGCCCAGATACGCAGTATTTT.

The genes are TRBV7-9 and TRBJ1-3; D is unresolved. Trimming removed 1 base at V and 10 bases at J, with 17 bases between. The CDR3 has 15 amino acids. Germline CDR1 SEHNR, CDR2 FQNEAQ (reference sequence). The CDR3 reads CASSLVLSFRDTIYF. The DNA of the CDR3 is TGTGCCAGCAGCTTAGTCCTCTCCTTTCGGGATACCATATATTTT. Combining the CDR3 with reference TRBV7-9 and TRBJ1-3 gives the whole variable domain DTGVSQNPRHKITKRGQNVTFRCDPISEHNRLYWYRQTLGQGPEFLTYFQNEAQLEKSRLLSDRFSAERPKGSFSTLEIQRTEQGDSAMYLCASSLVLSFRDTIYFGEGSWLTVV.